This is a list of T cell receptor beta chains from one sample in a study of blood T cell repertoires in COVID-19. The assay was immunoSEQ multiplex PCR, and TCRdb's table has in-frame clones only and misses some. The table includes 200,000 to 250,000 clones, more than 80% detected once. The sample was PBMCs or T cells enriched from blood (not recorded which). Receptors originate from a woman in her thirties or forties with acute COVID-19. The CDR3 runs from the conserved cysteine through the conserved F or W. A D gene is named only where the DNA matches it firmly.

j_gene,v_gene,d_gene,CDR3aa
TRBJ1-4,TRBV3-1/TRBV3-2,TRBD1,CASKSSLGGQGYEKLFF
TRBJ1-1,TRBV2,-,CASSETRVNTEAFF
TRBJ2-7,TRBV7-2,TRBD1,CASSRPGQGSYEQYF
TRBJ2-6,TRBV19,TRBD1,CASRPFLGTGVVAGANVLTF
TRBJ2-1,TRBV27,TRBD1,CASSWTGVNEQFF
TRBJ2-1,TRBV2,TRBD1,CASSAGTGTNNEQFF
TRBJ1-1,TRBV9,-,CASSVGATNTEAFF
TRBJ1-1,TRBV10-3,-,CAISTEGGQGDTEAFF
TRBJ1-5,TRBV9,-,CASSPQGQGDQPQHF
TRBJ1-2,TRBV27,TRBD1,CASSYSGGSHYGYTF
TRBJ2-2,TRBV5-4,TRBD1,CASSFSTGKVTGELFF
TRBJ1-5,TRBV5-1,TRBD1,CASSYQGQGAGQPQHF
TRBJ1-3,TRBV5-5,-,CASSSGASGNTIYF
TRBJ1-6,TRBV30,TRBD1,CAWTHGTGFSPLHF
TRBJ1-3,TRBV9,TRBD1,CASSGQGAGNTIYF
TRBJ1-2,TRBV10-3,TRBD1,CAISGTAALFYGYTF
TRBJ2-7,TRBV18,-,CASSPGQTYEQYF
TRBJ2-1,TRBV14,-,CASSHRTMLSYNEQFF
TRBJ2-2,TRBV6-5,-,CASSYSESAGELFF